These 12 T cell receptor beta chains originate from one sample sequenced in a study of blood T cell repertoires in COVID-19. TCRdb keeps only in-frame clones here, not all; method: immunoSEQ multiplex PCR. The table shows around 170,000 clones, with roughly nine tenths occurring only once. Source material: peripheral blood. Receptor source: a man in his 60s with acute or convalescent COVID-19.

The chain joins TRBV2 to TRBJ2-5; 9 nucleotides align to TRBD2. The V gene end was trimmed by 5 bases and the J gene end by 2 bases; junction bases not matched to a gene: 12. The CDR3 runs to 17 residues. Germline assignment: CDR1 SNHLY and CDR2 FYNNEI. The DNA for the CDR3 is TGTGCCAGCAGTAGTAAGGTCCTAGCGGGGAAACAAGAGACCCAGTACTTC. Protein product: CASSSKVLAGKQETQYF.

The chain employs TRBV6-2 or TRBV6-3 and TRBJ2-2; D not certain. CDR3 length: 15 residues. Trimming cost V 2 bases and J 0 bases, with 7 bases left between them. CDR1 MNHEY and CDR2 SVGEGT come from the germline V gene. The CDR3 is CASSYHSPNTGELFF. CDR3 nucleotides: TGTGCCAGCAGTTACCACTCGCCGAACACCGGGGAGCTGTTTTTT.

V gene TRBV18 combines with J gene TRBJ1-5, with 12 bases matching TRBD1. Unmatched junction bases numbered 4, after V lost 3 bases and J lost 7 bases. CDR3 length equals 15 residues. Germline V lookup: CDR1 KGHSH, CDR2 LQKENI. Written as DNA, the CDR3 is TGTGCCAGCTCACCGGGACAGGGGGCAGGACAGCCCCAGCATTTT. Its translation is CASSPGQGAGQPQHF.

The rearrangement uses TRBV19 and TRBJ1-2; D perhaps matches TRBD1 (6 bases). Germline V gives CDR1 LNHDA, CDR2 SQIVND (reference sequence). This CDR3 contains 13 residues. The germline V and J ends were trimmed by 3 bases and 8 bases, with 13 bases remaining between them. CDR3 DNA: TGTGCCAGTAGTATCCCAGGGACACAGGGCTACACCTTC. Residues: CASSIPGTQGYTF.

In DNA, the CDR3 is TGTGCCTGGGGACAGGGGAATGAAAAACTGTTTTTT. Its translation: CAWGQGNEKLFF. This chain links TRBV30 with TRBJ1-4; 9 bases agree with TRBD1. The trim removed 5 bases at V and 5 bases at J, leaving 0 bases unmatched. This CDR3 contains 12 residues. CDR1 and CDR2 (germline): GTSNPN, SVGIG (reference sequence).

The chain uses TRBV19 and TRBJ1-5; 8 bases map to TRBD1. The CDR3 is made up of 16 amino acids. Trimming at V came to 3 bases and at J to 2 bases, leaving 6 bases not matched to a gene. Per germline, CDR1 LNHDA and CDR2 SQIVND (reference sequence). CDR3 bases: TGTGCCAGTAGTATTCAGGGACAGGTGGGCAATCAGCCCCAGCATTTT. Its protein product is CASSIQGQVGNQPQHF.

V gene TRBV27 combines with J gene TRBJ1-1; 10 bases agree with TRBD1. The CDR3 totals 15 residues. J lost 7 bases, V lost 4 bases, and 9 bases had no gene match. The germline CDR1 and CDR2 sequences are MNHEY and SMNVEV (reference sequence). This CDR3 reads CASSYSGQGTFEAFF. CDR3 DNA sequence: TGTGCCAGCAGTTACTCGGGACAGGGGACGTTTGAAGCTTTCTTT.

The chain uses TRBV7-6 and TRBJ1-1; the D gene is possibly TRBD1 (5 bases). This CDR3 is 16 amino acids long. With 5 bases removed from V and 0 bases from J, the gap between germline ends came to 16 bases. CDR1 and CDR2 from the germline V gene are SGHVS and FNYEAQ. The CDR3 bases are TGTGCCAGCAGCCTCGCCAGTCCAGGGATGAACACTGAAGCTTTCTTT. Its protein product is CASSLASPGMNTEAFF.

This chain links TRBV7-9 with TRBJ1-2, with D perhaps matching TRBD1 (5 bases). This CDR3 region has 15 residues. V was pared by 5 bases and J by 0 bases, with 13 bases between. Germline V lookup: CDR1 SEHNR, CDR2 FQNEAQ (reference sequence). The CDR3 region has the DNA TGTGCCAGCAGCGAGCCGGGGGGGACTAACTATGGCTACACCTTC. Translation gives CASSEPGGTNYGYTF.

The chain uses TRBV5-1 and TRBJ2-2; D possibly corresponds to TRBD2 (6 bases). The V end was cut by 5 bases, the J end by 6 bases, with 20 bases between. Germline V gene lookup returns CDR1 SGHRS and CDR2 YFSETQ. The CDR3 has 16 residues. The CDR3 DNA reads TGCGCCAGCAGTACCTCGGAGGGTCAGGTCGCCGGGGAGCTGTTTTTT. This sequence encodes CASSTSEGQVAGELFF. Drawing the rest from reference TRBV5-1 and TRBJ2-2, the complete variable domain is KAGVTQTPRYLIKTRGQQVTLSCSPISGHRSVSWYQQTPGQGLQFLFEYFSETQRNKGNFPGRFSGRQFSNSRSEMNVSTLELGDSALYLCASSTSEGQVAGELFFGEGSRLTVL.

The gene calls are TRBV9 and TRBJ2-3; D is undetermined. This CDR3 has 14 residues. The germline CDR1 and CDR2 sequences are SGDLS and YYNGEE. Trimming left V 0 bases short and J 2 bases short, with 7 bases between. CDR3 in DNA: TGTGCCAGCAGCGTAGGGCGGCCCACAGATACGCAGTATTTT. Its translation is CASSVGRPTDTQYF.

This sequence joins TRBV6-5 and TRBJ2-7; D may be TRBD1 (6 bases). From germline, CDR1 is MNHEY and CDR2 SVGAGI. The CDR3 loop spans 16 amino acids. V was shortened by 2 bases and J by 4 bases, with 18 bases between the two germline ends. The CDR3 is CASSYPIQGHLYEQYV. As DNA, the CDR3 is TGTGCCAGCAGTTACCCAATACAGGGCCATCTTTACGAGCAGTACGTC.